Sequencing of this TCR beta chain was carried out in a study of blood T cell repertoires in COVID-19. The wider study: The origin of the acute and convalescent COVID-19 samples was the United States, Italy and Spain.

Patients of the Seattle cohort, enrolled during active infection, were followed longitudinally. Source study methods: How many nucleated cells were present was estimated from reference gene primer amplification. Some clones are missing from TCRdb's copy, which holds only in-frame ones; the method was immunoSEQ multiplex PCR. The V and J calls and clone size were taken over from that table, and D and trimming were inferred from the DNA. The sample consists of fewer than 70,000 clones, 86% of them appearing once. The V and J ends lost 7 bases and 5 bases respectively, with 16 bases between them. Per germline, CDR1 MGHDK and CDR2 SYGVNS. This CDR3 region has 14 residues.

The sequencing input was peripheral blood. The TCR comes from a man aged 40-49 years with COVID-19, enrolled during active disease. V and J are TRBV25-1 and TRBJ2-3, with TRBD1 as a possible D gene (5 bases). CDR3 sequence: CASTPPQVEDTQYF. The CDR3 DNA follows: TGTGCCAGCACGCCCCCACAGGTCGAAGATACGCAGTATTTT. Full variable domain (missing parts from reference TRBV25-1 and TRBJ2-3): EADIYQTPRYLVIGTGKKITLECSQTMGHDKMYWYQQDPGMELHLIHYSYGVNSTEKGDLSSESTVSRIRTEHFPLTLESARPSHTSQYLCASTPPQVEDTQYFGPGTRLTVL.